This T cell receptor beta chain derives from a study of shared clonotypes between healthy human individuals. Researchers ran the assay at a deep level. Assay used: immunoSEQ multiplex PCR; TCRdb lists only in-frame clones, some missing. The sample has 2 million to 2.5 million clones, roughly 93% seen once; the top ten hold roughly 0.36%. From CD4+ cells came CD45RA+ naive and CD45RA-negative memory subsets. Findings and limits, study-wide: Sharing across a few donors was seen in roughly 5.2% of naive CD4 clonotypes.

Comment on this clone: The antigen remains unidentified. Distinct nucleotide sequences in the sample also encode this CDR3.

With 2 bases removed from V and 3 bases from J, the gap between germline ends came to 3 bases. Germline V CDR1 and CDR2: SGHNT, YYREEE (reference sequence). The CDR3 sequence is 12 residues long. The chain is built from TRBV5-4 and TRBJ1-5; no definite D call. Sequencing was carried out using naive CD4+ T cells from PBMCs. As for subset: CD45RA+ positively selected. The source is a man aged 18-30 years in good health. Some clones in this sample may be carry-over from other donors' samples. The CDR3 DNA reads as TGTGCCAGCAGCTTCGACAATCAGCCCCAGCATTTT. Its protein product is CASSFDNQPQHF.